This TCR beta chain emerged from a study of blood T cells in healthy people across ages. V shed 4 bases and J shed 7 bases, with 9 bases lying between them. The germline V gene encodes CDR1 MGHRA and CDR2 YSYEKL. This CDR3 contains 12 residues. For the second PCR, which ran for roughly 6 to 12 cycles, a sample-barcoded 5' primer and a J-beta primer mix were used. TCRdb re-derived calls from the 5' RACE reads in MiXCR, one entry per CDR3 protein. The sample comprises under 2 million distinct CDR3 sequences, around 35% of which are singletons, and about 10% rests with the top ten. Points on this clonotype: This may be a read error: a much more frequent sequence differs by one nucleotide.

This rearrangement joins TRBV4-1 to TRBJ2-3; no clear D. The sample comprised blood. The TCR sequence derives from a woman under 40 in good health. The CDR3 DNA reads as TGCGCCAGCAGCCCTCTTTCTAATACGCAGTATTTT. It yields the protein CASSPLSNTQYF.